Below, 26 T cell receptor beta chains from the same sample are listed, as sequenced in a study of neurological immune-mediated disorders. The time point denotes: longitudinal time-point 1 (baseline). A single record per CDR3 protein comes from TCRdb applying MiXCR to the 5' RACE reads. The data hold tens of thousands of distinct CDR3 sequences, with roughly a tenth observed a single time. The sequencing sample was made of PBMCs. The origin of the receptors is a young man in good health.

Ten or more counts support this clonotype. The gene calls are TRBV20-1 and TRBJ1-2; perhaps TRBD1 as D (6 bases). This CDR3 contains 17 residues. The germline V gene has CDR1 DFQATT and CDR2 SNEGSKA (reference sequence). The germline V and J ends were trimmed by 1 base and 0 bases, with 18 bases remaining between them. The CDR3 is CSARGRGQILTNYGYTF. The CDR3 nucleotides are TGCAGTGCTAGAGGGAGAGGACAGATCTTAACTAACTATGGCTACACCTTC.

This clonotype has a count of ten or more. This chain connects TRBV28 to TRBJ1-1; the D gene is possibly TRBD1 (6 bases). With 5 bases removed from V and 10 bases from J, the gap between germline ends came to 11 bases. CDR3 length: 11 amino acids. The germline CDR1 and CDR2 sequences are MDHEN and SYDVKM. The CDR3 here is CASSGTFRAFF. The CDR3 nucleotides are TGTGCCAGCAGTGGGACATTTCGAGCTTTCTTT.

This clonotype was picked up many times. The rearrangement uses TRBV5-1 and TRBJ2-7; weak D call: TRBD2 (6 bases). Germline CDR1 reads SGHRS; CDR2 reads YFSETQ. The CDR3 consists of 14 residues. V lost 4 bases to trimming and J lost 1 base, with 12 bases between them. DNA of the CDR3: TGCGCCAGCAGCAGGCGGGAACCTTCCTACGAGCAGTACTTC. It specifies CASSRREPSYEQYF.

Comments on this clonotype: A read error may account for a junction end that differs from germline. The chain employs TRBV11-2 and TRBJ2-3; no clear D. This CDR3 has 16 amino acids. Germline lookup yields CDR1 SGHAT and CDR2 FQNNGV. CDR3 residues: CARSSRGGLFTDTQYF. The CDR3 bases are TGTGCCAGGAGCTCCCGCGGCGGTCTATTCACAGATACGCAGTATTTT.

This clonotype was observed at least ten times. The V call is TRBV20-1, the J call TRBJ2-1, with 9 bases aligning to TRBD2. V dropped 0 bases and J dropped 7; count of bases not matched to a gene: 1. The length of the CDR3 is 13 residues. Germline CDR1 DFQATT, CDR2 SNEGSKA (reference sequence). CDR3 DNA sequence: TGCAGTGCTAGAGATGGACTAGCGAATGAGCAGTTCTTC. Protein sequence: CSARDGLANEQFF.

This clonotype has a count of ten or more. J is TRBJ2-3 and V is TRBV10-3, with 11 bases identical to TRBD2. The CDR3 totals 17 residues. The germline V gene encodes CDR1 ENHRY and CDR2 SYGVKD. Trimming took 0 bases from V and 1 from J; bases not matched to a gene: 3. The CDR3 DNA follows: TGTGCCATCAGTGAGTCCCGGGGACTAGCGGGCACAGATACGCAGTATTTT. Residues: CAISESRGLAGTDTQYF.

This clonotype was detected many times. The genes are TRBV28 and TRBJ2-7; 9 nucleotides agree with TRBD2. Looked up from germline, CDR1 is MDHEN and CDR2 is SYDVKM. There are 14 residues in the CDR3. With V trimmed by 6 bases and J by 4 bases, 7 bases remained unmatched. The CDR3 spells CASSPAGGAYEQYF. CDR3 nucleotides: TGTGCCAGCAGCCCAGCGGGAGGTGCTTACGAGCAGTACTTC.

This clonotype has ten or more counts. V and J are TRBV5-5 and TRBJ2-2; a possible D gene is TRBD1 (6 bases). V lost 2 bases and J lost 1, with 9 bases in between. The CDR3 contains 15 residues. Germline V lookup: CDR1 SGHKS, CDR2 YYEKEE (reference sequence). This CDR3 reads CASSFGTKNTGELFF. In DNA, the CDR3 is TGTGCCAGCAGCTTCGGGACAAAGAACACCGGGGAGCTGTTTTTT.

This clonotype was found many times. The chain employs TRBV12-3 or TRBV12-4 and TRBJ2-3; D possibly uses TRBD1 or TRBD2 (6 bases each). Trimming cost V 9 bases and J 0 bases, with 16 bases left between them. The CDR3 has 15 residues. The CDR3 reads CASSRGLTSTDTQYF. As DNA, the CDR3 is TGTGCCAGTTCCAGGGGACTTACTAGCACAGATACGCAGTATTTT.

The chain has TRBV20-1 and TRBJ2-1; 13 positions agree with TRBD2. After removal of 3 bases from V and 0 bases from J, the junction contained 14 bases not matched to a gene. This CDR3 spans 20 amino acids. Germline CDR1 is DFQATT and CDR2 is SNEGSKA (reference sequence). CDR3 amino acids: CSASERRLAGGTGSYNEQFF. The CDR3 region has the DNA TGCAGTGCTAGTGAAAGGCGACTAGCGGGAGGTACGGGCTCCTACAATGAGCAGTTCTTC.

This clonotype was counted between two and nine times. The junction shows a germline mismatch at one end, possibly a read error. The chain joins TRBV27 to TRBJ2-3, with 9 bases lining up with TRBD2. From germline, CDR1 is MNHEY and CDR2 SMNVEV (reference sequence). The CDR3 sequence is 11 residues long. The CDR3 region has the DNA TGCTTTAGCGGGAGAACAGATACGCAGTATTTT. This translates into CFSGRTDTQYF.

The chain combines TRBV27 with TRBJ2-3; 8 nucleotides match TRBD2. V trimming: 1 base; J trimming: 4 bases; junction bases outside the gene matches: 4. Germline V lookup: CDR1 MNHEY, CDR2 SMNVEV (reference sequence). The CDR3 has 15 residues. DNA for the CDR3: TGTGCCAGCAGTTTATGGGCGGGAGGCGCAGATACGCAGTATTTT. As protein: CASSLWAGGADTQYF.

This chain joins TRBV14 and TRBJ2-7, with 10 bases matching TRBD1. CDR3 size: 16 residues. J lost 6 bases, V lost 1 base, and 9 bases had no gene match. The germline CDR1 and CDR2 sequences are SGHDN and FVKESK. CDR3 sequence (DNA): TGTGCCAGCAGCCAAGGGGCCGGGACAGGGGATGCCGAGCAGTACTTC. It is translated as CASSQGAGTGDAEQYF.

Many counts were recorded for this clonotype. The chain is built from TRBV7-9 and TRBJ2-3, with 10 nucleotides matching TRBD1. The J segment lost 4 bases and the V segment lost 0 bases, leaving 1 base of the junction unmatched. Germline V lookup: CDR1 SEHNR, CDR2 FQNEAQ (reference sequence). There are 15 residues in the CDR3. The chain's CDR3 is CASSLAGTGADTQYF. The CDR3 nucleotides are TGTGCCAGCAGCTTAGCGGGGACAGGGGCAGATACGCAGTATTTT.

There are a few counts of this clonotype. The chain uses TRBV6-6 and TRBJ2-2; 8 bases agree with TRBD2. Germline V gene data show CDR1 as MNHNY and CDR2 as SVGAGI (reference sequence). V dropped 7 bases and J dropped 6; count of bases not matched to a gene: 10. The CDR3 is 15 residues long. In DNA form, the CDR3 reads TGTGCCAGCAAACCCGGGACTAGAGACGCCGGGGAGCTGTTTTTT. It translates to CASKPGTRDAGELFF.

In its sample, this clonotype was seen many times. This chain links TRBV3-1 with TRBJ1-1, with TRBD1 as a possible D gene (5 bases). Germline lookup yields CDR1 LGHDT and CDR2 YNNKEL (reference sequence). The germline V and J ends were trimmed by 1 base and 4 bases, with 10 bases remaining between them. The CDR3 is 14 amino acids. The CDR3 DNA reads TGTGCCAGCAGCCAAGTAGGGGTTGGCACTGAAGCTTTCTTT. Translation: CASSQVGVGTEAFF.

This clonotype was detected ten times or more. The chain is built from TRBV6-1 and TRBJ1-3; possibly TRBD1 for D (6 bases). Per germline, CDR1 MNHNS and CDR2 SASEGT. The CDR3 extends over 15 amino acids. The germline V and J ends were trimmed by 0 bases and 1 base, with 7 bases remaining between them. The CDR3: CASSEAQGSGNTIYF. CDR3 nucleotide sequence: TGTGCCAGCAGTGAAGCCCAGGGGTCTGGAAACACCATATATTTT.

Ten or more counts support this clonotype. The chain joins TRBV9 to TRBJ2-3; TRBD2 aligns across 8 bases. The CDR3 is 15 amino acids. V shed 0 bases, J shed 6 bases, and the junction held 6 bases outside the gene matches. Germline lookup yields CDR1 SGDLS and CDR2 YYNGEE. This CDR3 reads CASSVAGGPLDTQYF. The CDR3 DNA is TGTGCCAGCAGCGTAGCGGGAGGGCCACTGGATACGCAGTATTTT.

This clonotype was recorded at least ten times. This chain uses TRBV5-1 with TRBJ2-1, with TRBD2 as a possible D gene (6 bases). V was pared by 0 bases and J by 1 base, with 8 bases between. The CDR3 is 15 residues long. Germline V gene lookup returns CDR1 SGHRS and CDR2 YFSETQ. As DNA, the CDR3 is TGCGCCAGCAGCTTGGCGGGAGCTTCCTACAATGAGCAGTTCTTC. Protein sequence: CASSLAGASYNEQFF.

CDR3 DNA: TGTGCCAGCAGCTTAGCGAGACTAGCGGGAAGGTACCAAGAGACCCAGTACTTC. Amino acids: CASSLARLAGRYQETQYF. This chain joins TRBV7-2 and TRBJ2-5, with 11 nucleotides matching TRBD2. The CDR3 has 18 residues. Germline V gene lookup returns CDR1 SGHTA and CDR2 FQGNSA. After removal of 0 bases from V and 0 bases from J, the junction contained 6 bases not matched to a gene.

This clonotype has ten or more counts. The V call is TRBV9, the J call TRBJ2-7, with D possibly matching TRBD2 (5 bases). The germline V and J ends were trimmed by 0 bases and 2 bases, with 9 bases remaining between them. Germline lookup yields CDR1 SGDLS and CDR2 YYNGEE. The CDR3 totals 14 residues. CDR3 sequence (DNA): TGTGCCAGCAGCGTAGGAGGCGGGCCCTACGAGCAGTACTTC. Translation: CASSVGGGPYEQYF.

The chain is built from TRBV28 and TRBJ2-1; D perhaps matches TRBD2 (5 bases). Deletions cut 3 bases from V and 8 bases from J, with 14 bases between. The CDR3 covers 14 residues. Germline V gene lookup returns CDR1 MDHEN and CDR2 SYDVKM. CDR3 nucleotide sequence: TGTGCCAGCAGTTTTCGGCGGAGGCAAGATGAGCAGTTCTTC. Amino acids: CASSFRRRQDEQFF.

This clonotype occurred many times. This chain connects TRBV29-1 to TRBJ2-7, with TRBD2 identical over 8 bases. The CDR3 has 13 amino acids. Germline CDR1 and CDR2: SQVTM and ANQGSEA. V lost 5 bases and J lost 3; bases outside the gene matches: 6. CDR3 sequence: CSVYSGINYEQYF. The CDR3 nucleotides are TGCAGCGTTTATAGCGGGATAAACTACGAGCAGTACTTC.

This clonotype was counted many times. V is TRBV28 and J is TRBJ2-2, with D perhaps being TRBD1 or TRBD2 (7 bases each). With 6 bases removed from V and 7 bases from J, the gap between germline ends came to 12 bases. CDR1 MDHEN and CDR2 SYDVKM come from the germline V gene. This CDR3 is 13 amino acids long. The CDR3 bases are TGTGCCAGCAGCCGCAGGGGGGGCGGGGAGCTGTTTTTT. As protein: CASSRRGGGELFF.

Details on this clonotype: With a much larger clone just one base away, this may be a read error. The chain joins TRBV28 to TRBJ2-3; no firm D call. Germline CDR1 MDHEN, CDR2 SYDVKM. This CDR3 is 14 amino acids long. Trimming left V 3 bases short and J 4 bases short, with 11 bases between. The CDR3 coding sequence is TGTGCCAGCAGTTTCTTTGGTGTGGCAGATACGCAGTATTTT. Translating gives CASSFFGVADTQYF.

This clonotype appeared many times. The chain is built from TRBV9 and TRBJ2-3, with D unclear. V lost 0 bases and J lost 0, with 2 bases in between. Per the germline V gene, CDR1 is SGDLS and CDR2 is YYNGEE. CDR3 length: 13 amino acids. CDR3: CASSVGSTDTQYF. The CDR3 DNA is TGTGCCAGCAGCGTAGGGAGCACAGATACGCAGTATTTT.